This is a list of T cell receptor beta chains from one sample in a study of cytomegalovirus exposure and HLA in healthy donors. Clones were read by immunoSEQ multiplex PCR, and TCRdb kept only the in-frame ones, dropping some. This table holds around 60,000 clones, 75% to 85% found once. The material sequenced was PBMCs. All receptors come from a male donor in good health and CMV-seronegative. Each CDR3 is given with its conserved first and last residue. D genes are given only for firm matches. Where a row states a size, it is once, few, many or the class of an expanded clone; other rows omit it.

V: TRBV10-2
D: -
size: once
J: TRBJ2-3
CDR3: CASRDNADTQYF
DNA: TGCGCCAGCAGAGACAATGCAGATACGCAGTATTTT

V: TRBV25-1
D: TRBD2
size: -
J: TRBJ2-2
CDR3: CASSDAGGAVELFF
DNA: TGTGCCAGCAGTGATGCGGGGGGGGCGGTGGAGCTGTTTTTT

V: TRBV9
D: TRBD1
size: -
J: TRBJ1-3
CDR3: CASSPTGDPGNTIYF
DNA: TGTGCCAGCAGTCCTACAGGGGACCCTGGAAACACCATATATTTT

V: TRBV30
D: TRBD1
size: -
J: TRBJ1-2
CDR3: CAWSPDLLQGENYGYTF
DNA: TGTGCCTGGAGTCCCGACCTCCTACAGGGGGAGAACTATGGCTACACCTTC

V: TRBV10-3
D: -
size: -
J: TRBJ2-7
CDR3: CAISDGTGATYEQYF
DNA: TGTGCCATCAGTGATGGGACGGGAGCAACCTACGAGCAGTACTTC

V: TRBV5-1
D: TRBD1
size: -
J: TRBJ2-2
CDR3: CASSLQGARNTGELFF
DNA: TGCGCCAGCAGCTTACAGGGGGCGAGGAACACCGGGGAGCTGTTTTTT

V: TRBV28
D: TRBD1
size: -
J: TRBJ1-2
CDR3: CASSTRTGDPRYGYTF
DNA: TGTGCCAGCAGTACTAGGACAGGGGACCCCAGATATGGCTACACCTTC

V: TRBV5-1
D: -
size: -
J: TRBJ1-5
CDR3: CASSLLGGRNQPQHF
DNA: TGCGCCAGCAGCCTCCTGGGGGGGCGGAATCAGCCCCAGCATTTT

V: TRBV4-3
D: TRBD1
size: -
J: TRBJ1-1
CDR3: CASSLDWTGNTEAFF
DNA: TGCGCCAGCAGCTTGGACTGGACAGGGAACACTGAAGCTTTCTTT

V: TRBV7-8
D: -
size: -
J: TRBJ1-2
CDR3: CASSLVSAGNYGYTF
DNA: TGTGCCAGCAGCTTAGTATCGGCAGGGAACTATGGCTACACCTTC

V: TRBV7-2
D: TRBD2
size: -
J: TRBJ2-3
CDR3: CASSFTSGGLYTQYF
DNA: TGTGCCAGCAGCTTTACTAGCGGGGGACTTTATACGCAGTATTTT